What follows describes a single T cell receptor (beta chain). No antigen is known for it. The PCR employed 60 Vbeta primers together with 13 Jbeta primers. Generated by immunoSEQ multiplex PCR, the TCRdb table keeps only in-frame clones and is missing some. The profile shows about 65,000 clones, around 73% of them singletons. These data are taken from a study of cytomegalovirus exposure and HLA in healthy donors. The study's findings and limits: Fewer than 200 TCR beta chains were listed as cytomegalovirus-associated.

The sample taken for sequencing was PBMCs. This sequence originates from a girl aged 10-17 years in good health and CMV-seropositive.

The CDR3 spells CASGLAGGPPYEQYF. The CDR3 DNA sequence: TGTGCCTCGGGACTAGCGGGAGGGCCCCCCTACGAGCAGTACTTC. The chain is built from TRBV7-2 and TRBJ2-7; 16 bases align to TRBD2. This CDR3 region has 15 residues. The ends lost 11 bases at V and 2 bases at J; junction bases unmatched: 6. In germline, CDR1 is SGHTA, CDR2 FQGNSA.